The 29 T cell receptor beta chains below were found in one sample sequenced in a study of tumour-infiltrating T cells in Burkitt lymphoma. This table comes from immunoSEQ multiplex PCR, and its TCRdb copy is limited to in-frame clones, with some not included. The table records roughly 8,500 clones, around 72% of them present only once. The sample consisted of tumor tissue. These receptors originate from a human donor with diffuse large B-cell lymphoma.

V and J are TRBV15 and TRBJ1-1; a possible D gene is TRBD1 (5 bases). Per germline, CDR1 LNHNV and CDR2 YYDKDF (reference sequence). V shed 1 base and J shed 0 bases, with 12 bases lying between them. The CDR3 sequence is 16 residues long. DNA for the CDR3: TGTGCCACCAGCAGAGGGCGAACAGGAATGAACACTGAAGCTTTCTTT. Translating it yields CATSRGRTGMNTEAFF.

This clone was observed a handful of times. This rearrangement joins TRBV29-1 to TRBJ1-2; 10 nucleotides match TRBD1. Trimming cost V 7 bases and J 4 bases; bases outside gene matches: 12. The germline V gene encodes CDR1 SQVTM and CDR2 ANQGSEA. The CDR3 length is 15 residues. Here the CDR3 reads CSASEGQGGRYGYTF. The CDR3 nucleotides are TGCAGCGCCTCGGAAGGACAGGGGGGACGCTATGGCTACACCTTC.

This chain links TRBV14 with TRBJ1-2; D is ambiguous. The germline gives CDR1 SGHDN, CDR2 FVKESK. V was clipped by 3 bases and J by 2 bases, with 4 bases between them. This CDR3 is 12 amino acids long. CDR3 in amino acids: CASSHSNYGYTF. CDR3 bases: TGTGCCAGCAGCCACAGCAACTATGGCTACACCTTC.

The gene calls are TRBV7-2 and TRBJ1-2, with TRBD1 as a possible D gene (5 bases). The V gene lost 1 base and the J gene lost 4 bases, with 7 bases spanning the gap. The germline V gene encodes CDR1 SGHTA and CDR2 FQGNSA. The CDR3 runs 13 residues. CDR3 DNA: TGTGCCAGCAGCTTAGGTCAGGGCTATGGCTACACCTTC. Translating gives CASSLGQGYGYTF. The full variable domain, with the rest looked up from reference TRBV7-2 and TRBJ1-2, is GAGVSQSPSNKVTEKGKDVELRCDPISGHTALYWYRQSLGQGLEFLIYFQGNSAPDKSGLPSDRFSAERTGGSVSTLTIQRTQQEDSAVYLCASSLGQGYGYTFGSGTRLTVV.

CDR3 protein: CASSGRTGNYNSPLHF. The CDR3 DNA reads as TGTGCCAGCAGTGGAAGGACAGGGAACTATAATTCACCCCTCCACTTT. The chain combines TRBV27 with TRBJ1-6; TRBD1 matches at 8 bases. The CDR3 runs 16 residues. V was pared by 5 bases and J by 3 bases, with 6 bases of the junction left unmatched. Germline V CDR1 and CDR2: MNHEY, SMNVEV (reference sequence).

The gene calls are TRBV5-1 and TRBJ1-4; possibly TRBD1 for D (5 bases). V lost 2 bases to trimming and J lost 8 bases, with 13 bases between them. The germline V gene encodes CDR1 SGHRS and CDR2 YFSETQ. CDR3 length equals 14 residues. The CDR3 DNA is TGCGCCAGCAGCTTAACCTGGGGACGAGAAAAACTGTTTTTT. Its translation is CASSLTWGREKLFF. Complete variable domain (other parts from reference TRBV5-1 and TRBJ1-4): KAGVTQTPRYLIKTRGQQVTLSCSPISGHRSVSWYQQTPGQGLQFLFEYFSETQRNKGNFPGRFSGRQFSNSRSEMNVSTLELGDSALYLCASSLTWGREKLFFGSGTQLSVL.

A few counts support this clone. The CDR3 nucleotides are TGTGCCACCCGATCGGAGGGGGCCTCAGATACGCAGTATTTT. Translated: CATRSEGASDTQYF. The rearrangement joins TRBV10-3 to TRBJ2-3; D possibly corresponds to TRBD1 (7 bases). Germline lookup yields CDR1 ENHRY and CDR2 SYGVKD. V was shortened by 10 bases and J by 4 bases, with 18 bases between the two germline ends. The CDR3 runs 14 residues.

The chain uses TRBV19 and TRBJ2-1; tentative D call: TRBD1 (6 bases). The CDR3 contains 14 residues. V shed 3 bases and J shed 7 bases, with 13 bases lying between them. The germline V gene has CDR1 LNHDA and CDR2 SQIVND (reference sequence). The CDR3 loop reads CASSIQVGTNEQFF. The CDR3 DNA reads TGTGCCAGTAGTATCCAGGTTGGGACAAATGAGCAGTTCTTC.

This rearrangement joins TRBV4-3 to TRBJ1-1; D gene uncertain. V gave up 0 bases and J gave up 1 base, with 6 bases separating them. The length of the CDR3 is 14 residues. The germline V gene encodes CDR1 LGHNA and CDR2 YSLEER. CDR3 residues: CASSQDLWNTEAFF. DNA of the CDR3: TGCGCCAGCAGCCAAGATCTATGGAACACTGAAGCTTTCTTT.

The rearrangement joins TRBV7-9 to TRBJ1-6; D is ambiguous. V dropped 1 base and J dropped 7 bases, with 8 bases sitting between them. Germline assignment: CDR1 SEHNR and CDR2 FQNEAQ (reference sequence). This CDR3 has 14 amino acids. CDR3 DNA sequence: TGTGCCAGCAGCTTAGTTTCACCGAATTCACCCCTCCACTTT. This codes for CASSLVSPNSPLHF.

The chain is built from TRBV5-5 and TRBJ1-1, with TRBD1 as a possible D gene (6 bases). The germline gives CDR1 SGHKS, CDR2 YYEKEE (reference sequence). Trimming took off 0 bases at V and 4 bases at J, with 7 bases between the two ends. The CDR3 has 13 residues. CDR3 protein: CASSLVRGTEAFF. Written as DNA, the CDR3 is TGTGCCAGCAGCTTGGTCAGGGGCACTGAAGCTTTCTTT.

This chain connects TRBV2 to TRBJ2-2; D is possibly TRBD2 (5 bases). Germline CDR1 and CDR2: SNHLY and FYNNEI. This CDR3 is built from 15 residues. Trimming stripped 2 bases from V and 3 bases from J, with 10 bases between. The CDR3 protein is CASSETRPHTGELFF. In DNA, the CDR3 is TGTGCCAGCAGTGAAACTAGGCCTCACACCGGGGAGCTGTTTTTT. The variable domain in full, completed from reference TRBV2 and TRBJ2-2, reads EPEVTQTPSHQVTQMGQEVILRCVPISNHLYFYWYRQILGQKVEFLVSFYNNEISEKSEIFDDQFSVERPDGSNFTLKIRSTKLEDSAMYFCASSETRPHTGELFFGEGSRLTVL.

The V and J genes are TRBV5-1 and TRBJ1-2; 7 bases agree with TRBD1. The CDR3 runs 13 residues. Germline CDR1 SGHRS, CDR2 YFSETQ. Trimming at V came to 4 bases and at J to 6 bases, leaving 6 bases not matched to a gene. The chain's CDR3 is CASSPGDSHGYTF. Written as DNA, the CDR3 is TGCGCCAGCAGCCCTGGGGACAGCCATGGCTACACCTTC.

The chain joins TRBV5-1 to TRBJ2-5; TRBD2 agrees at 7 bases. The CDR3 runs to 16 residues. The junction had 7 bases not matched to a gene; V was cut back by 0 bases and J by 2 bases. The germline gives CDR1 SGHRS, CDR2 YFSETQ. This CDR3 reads CASSLASGGVQETQYF. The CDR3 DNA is TGCGCCAGCAGCTTGGCCAGTGGGGGGGTTCAAGAGACCCAGTACTTC.

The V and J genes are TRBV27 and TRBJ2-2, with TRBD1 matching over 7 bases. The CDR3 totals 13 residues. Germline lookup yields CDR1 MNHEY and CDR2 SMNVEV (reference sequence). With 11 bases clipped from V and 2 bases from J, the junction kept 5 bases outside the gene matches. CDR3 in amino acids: CACRDSNTGELFF. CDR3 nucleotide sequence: TGTGCCTGCCGGGACAGTAACACCGGGGAGCTGTTTTTT.

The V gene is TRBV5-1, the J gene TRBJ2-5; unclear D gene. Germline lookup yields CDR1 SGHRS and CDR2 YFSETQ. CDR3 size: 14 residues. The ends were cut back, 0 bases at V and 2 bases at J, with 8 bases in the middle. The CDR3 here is CASSLAQIQETQYF. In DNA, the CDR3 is TGCGCCAGCAGCTTGGCCCAAATACAAGAGACCCAGTACTTC.

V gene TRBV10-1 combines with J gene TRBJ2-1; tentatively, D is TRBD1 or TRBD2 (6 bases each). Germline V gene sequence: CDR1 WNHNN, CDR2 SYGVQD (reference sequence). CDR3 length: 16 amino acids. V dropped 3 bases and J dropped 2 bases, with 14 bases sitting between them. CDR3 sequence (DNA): TGCGCCAGCAGTGACGGGCGGGGACATACCTACAATGAGCAGTTCTTC. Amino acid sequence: CASSDGRGHTYNEQFF.

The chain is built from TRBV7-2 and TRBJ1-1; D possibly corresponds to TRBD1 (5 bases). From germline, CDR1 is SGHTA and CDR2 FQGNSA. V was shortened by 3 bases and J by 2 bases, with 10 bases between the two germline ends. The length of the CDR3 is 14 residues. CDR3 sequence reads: CASSFRTLNTEAFF. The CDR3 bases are TGTGCCAGCAGCTTCCGGACATTAAACACTGAAGCTTTCTTT.

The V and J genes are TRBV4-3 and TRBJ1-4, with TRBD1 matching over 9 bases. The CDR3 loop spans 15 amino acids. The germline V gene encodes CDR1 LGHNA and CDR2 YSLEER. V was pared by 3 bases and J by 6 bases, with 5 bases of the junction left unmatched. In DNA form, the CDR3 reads TGCGCCAGCAGCCACAGGGACAGGGCACATGAAAAACTGTTTTTT. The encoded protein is CASSHRDRAHEKLFF.

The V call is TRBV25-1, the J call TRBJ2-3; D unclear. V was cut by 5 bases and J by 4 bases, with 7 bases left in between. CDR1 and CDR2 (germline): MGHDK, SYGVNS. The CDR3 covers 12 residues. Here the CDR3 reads CASSNSADTQYF. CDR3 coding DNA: TGTGCCAGCAGTAATTCAGCAGATACGCAGTATTTT.

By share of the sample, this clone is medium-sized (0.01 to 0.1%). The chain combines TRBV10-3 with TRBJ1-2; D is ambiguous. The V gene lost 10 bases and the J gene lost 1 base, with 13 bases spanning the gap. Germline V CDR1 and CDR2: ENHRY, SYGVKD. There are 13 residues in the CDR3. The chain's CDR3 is CATRAPVNYGYTF. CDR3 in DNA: TGTGCCACCCGGGCACCGGTTAACTATGGCTACACCTTC.

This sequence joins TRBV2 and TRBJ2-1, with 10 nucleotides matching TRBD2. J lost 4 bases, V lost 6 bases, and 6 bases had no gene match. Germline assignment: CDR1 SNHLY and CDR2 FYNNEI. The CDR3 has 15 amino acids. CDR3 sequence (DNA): TGTGCCAGCAGGGGGAGCGGGGGGGCTTACAATGAGCAGTTCTTC. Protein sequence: CASRGSGGAYNEQFF.

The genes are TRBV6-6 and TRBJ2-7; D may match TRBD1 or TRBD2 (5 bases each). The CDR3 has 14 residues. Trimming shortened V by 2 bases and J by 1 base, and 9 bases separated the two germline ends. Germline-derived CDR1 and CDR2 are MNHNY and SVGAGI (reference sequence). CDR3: CASSYPGRSYEQYF. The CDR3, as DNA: TGTGCCAGCAGTTACCCGGGACGGTCCTACGAGCAGTACTTC.

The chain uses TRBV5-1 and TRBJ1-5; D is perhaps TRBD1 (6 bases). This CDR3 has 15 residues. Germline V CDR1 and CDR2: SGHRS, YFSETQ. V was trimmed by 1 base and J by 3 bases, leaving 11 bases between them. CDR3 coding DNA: TGCGCCAGCAGCTTGAACGGGGGGCCCAATCAGCCCCAGCATTTT. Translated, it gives CASSLNGGPNQPQHF. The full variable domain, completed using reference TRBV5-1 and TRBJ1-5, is KAGVTQTPRYLIKTRGQQVTLSCSPISGHRSVSWYQQTPGQGLQFLFEYFSETQRNKGNFPGRFSGRQFSNSRSEMNVSTLELGDSALYLCASSLNGGPNQPQHFGDGTRLSIL.

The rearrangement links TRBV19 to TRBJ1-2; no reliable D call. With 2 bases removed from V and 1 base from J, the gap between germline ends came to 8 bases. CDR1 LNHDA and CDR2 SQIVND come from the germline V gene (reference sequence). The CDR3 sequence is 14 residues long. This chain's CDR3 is CASSIRHVNYGYTF. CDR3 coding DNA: TGTGCCAGTAGTATACGACACGTTAACTATGGCTACACCTTC.

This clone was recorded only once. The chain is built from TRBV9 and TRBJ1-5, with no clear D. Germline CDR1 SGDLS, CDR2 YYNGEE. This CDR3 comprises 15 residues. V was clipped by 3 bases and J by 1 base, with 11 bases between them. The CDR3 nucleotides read TGTGCCAGCAGCGGGGGAGAGACCAGCAATCAGCCCCAGCATTTT. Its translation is CASSGGETSNQPQHF.

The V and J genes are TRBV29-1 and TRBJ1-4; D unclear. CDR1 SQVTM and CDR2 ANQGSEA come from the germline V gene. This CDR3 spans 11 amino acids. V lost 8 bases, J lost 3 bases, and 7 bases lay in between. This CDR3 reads CSLLSNEKLFF. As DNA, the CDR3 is TGCAGCTTATTGTCTAATGAAAAACTGTTTTTT.

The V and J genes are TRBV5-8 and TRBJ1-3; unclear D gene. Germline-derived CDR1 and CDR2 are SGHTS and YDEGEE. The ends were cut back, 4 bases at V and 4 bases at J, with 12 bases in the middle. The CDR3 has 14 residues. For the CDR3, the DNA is TGTGCCAGCAGCCCTCGGCATGGGGGAAACACCATATATTTT. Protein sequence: CASSPRHGGNTIYF.

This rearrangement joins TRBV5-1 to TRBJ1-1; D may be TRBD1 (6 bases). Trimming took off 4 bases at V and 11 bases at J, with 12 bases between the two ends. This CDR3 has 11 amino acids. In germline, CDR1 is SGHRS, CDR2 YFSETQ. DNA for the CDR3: TGCGCCAGCAGCGAGGGGGTCGGGGCTTTCTTT. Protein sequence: CASSEGVGAFF.